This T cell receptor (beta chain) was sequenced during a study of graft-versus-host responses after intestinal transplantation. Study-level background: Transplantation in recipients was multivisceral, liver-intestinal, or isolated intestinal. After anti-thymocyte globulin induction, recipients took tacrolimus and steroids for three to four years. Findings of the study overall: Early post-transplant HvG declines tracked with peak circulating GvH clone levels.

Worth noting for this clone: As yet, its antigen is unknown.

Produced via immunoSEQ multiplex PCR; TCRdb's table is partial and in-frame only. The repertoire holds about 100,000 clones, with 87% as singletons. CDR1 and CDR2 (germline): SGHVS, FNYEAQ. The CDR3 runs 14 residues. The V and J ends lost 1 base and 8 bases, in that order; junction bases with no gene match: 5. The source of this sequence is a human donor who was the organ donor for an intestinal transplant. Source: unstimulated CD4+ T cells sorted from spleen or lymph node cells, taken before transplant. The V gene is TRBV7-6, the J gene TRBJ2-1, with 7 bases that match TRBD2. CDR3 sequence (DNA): TGTGCCAGCAGCTTAGGCAAGGGGAGGGATGAGCAGTTCTTC. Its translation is CASSLGKGRDEQFF.